This T cell receptor beta chain appears in the sequencing data of a study of cytomegalovirus exposure and HLA in healthy donors. The CDR3 is 11 residues long. CDR1 is MNHEY, CDR2 SVGAGI, per germline. The protocol was immunoSEQ multiplex PCR, while the TCRdb copy is restricted to in-frame clones and leaves out a portion. The data show 45,000 to 60,000 clones, more than 85% seen once. The TCR sequence derives from a woman younger than 30 in good health and CMV-seronegative. Sample: PBMCs. This rearrangement joins TRBV6-5 to TRBJ2-7, with D perhaps matching TRBD2 (6 bases). The CDR3 DNA is TGTGCTACGGGACGAGGAGGGGAGCAGTACGTC. This gives the protein CATGRGGEQYV.